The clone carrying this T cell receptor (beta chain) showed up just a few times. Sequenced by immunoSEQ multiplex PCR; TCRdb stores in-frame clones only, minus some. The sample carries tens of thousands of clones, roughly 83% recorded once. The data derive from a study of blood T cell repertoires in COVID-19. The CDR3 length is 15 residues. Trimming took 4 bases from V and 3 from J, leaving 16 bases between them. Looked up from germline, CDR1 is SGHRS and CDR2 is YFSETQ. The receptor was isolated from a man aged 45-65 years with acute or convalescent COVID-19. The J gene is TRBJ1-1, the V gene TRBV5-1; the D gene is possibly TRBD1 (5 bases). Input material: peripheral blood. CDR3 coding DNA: TGCGCCAGCAGCCCTTTCGATGGCAGGGACACTGAAGCTTTCTTT. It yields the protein CASSPFDGRDTEAFF.